A single T cell receptor (beta chain) is shown here with its context. The CDR3 runs 17 residues. The ends were cut back, 2 bases at V and 2 bases at J, with 18 bases in the middle. Germline V lookup: CDR1 KGHSH, CDR2 LQKENI. The source of the sample is a study of blood T cell repertoires in COVID-19. In the authors' methods: Estimated nucleated cell counts came from reference gene primer amplification. The protocol was immunoSEQ multiplex PCR, while the TCRdb copy is restricted to in-frame clones and leaves out a portion. That table supplies the V and J calls and clone size; D and trimming were determined from the DNA. The sample lists fewer than 200,000 clones; roughly 84% were seen once.

Sequencing was performed on peripheral blood. The origin of this receptor is a woman aged 55-70 years with COVID-19, enrolled during active disease. V is TRBV18 and J is TRBJ1-1, with D maybe TRBD1 (6 bases). CDR3 DNA sequence: TGTGCCAGCTCACCATCTTGGGGGCTAAGTAGAAACACTGAAGCTTTCTTT. Amino acids: CASSPSWGLSRNTEAFF.